This T cell receptor beta chain was observed in a study of blood T cell repertoires in COVID-19. J gave up 4 bases and V 5 bases, and 3 bases lay outside the gene matches. The CDR3 length is 13 residues. Only in-frame clones appear in the TCRdb table, and some are missing; sequencing was by immunoSEQ multiplex PCR. Of about 230,000 clones listed, 85% to 90% are singletons. This clone was counted a single time. Input material: peripheral blood. The J gene is TRBJ2-7, the V gene TRBV12-3 or TRBV12-4, with 9 bases fitting TRBD1. The sequence derives from a man aged 25 to 40 with COVID-19, enrolled during active disease. The CDR3 DNA follows: TGTGCCAGCAGTGGGACAGGGACTTACGAGCAGTACTTC. Protein product: CASSGTGTYEQYF.